The next 17 T cell receptor beta chains were all read from a single sample in a study of shared clonotypes between healthy human individuals. Sequencing used immunoSEQ multiplex PCR; TCRdb keeps in-frame clones, though not all of them. Of more than 2 million clones listed, about 94% are singletons. What was sequenced was naive CD4+ T cells sorted from blood. Subset here: CD45RA+ positively selected. Every receptor here comes from a man aged 18 to 29 in good health.

The rearrangement links TRBV21-1 to TRBJ1-1. TRBV21-1 is given as a pseudogene. The CDR3 extends over 9 amino acids. This CDR3 is CAPQPEAFF. In DNA, the CDR3 is TGTGCCCCTCAGCCTGAAGCTTTCTTT.

The chain recombines TRBV5-1 with TRBJ1-4; D is unresolved. CDR3 length equals 16 residues. Trimming shortened V by 0 bases and J by 0 bases, and 9 bases separated the two germline ends. The germline V gene has CDR1 SGHRS and CDR2 YFSETQ. The CDR3 sequence is CASSLGSSTTNEKLFF. As DNA, the CDR3 is TGCGCCAGCAGCTTGGGTTCTTCAACAACTAATGAAAAACTGTTTTTT.

This chain links TRBV28 with TRBJ2-7; 7 positions match TRBD1. The germline V gene encodes CDR1 MDHEN and CDR2 SYDVKM. This CDR3 is built from 19 residues. V was pared by 6 bases and J by 1 base, with 21 bases of the junction left unmatched. DNA of the CDR3: TGTGCCAGCAGCCACCAGGGGAAACAGGGGAACAATTTATCCTACGAGCAGTACTTC. Its translation: CASSHQGKQGNNLSYEQYF.

This rearrangement joins TRBV10-3 to TRBJ1-2, with 7 bases lining up with TRBD1. Germline CDR1 ENHRY, CDR2 SYGVKD. With V trimmed by 5 bases and J by 5 bases, 8 bases remained unmatched. The CDR3 totals 14 residues. This chain's CDR3 is CAISPFDRDYGYTF. In nucleotides, the CDR3 is TGTGCCATCAGTCCCTTCGACAGGGATTATGGCTACACCTTC.

The chain joins TRBV30 to TRBJ2-1, with D unclear. The CDR3 contains 14 residues. The V and J ends lost 4 bases and 3 bases respectively, with 13 bases between them. The germline V gene encodes CDR1 GTSNPN and CDR2 SVGIG (reference sequence). This CDR3 reads CAWTRGGNYNEQFF. The CDR3 nucleotides read TGTGCCTGGACCAGAGGTGGGAACTACAATGAGCAGTTCTTC.

The CDR3 nucleotides are TGTGCCACCAGCAGAGATTGGGGACTTGGAGAAGCTTTCTTT. It is translated as CATSRDWGLGEAFF. This rearrangement joins TRBV15 to TRBJ1-1, with TRBD1 as a possible D gene (5 bases). The germline gives CDR1 LNHNV, CDR2 YYDKDF (reference sequence). Trimming removed 0 bases at V and 8 bases at J, with 13 bases between. The CDR3 contains 14 residues. The variable domain in full, with the rest retrieved from reference TRBV15 and TRBJ1-1, is DAMVIQNPRYQVTQFGKPVTLSCSQTLNHNVMYWYQQKSSQAPKLLFHYYDKDFNNEADTPDNFQSRRPNTSFCFLDIRSPGLGDTAMYLCATSRDWGLGEAFFGQGTRLTVV.

Here the CDR3 reads CASSVASGPSSYEQYF. CDR3 nucleotide sequence: TGTGCCAGCAGCGTAGCTAGCGGGCCCAGCTCCTACGAGCAGTACTTC. The rearrangement links TRBV9 to TRBJ2-7; TRBD2 matches at 8 bases. Germline V lookup: CDR1 SGDLS, CDR2 YYNGEE. Unmatched junction bases numbered 5, after V lost 0 bases and J lost 0 bases. CDR3 length equals 16 residues.

The chain recombines TRBV15 with TRBJ1-2; D gene uncertain. V was clipped by 4 bases and J by 6 bases, with 18 bases between them. Germline V gives CDR1 LNHNV, CDR2 YYDKDF (reference sequence). The CDR3 has 15 residues. The CDR3 sequence: CATSTEPTTRDGYTF. The CDR3 DNA sequence: TGTGCCACCAGCACAGAACCCACTACTCGGGATGGCTACACCTTC.

This chain links TRBV30 with TRBJ1-5, with D perhaps TRBD1 (5 bases). Looked up from germline, CDR1 is GTSNPN and CDR2 is SVGIG (reference sequence). The CDR3 sequence is 11 residues long. V shed 8 bases and J shed 5 bases, with 10 bases lying between them. The CDR3 sequence is CAGGSDQPQHF. The CDR3 nucleotides read TGTGCCGGGGGGTCAGATCAGCCCCAGCATTTT. The full variable domain, completed using reference TRBV30 and TRBJ1-5, is SQTIHQWPATLVQPVGSPLSLECTVEGTSNPNLYWYRQAAGRGLQLLFYSVGIGQISSEVPQNLSASRPQDRQFILSSKKLLLSDSGFYLCAGGSDQPQHFGDGTRLSIL.

The chain is built from TRBV5-1 and TRBJ2-3; perhaps TRBD2 as D (5 bases). Germline lookup yields CDR1 SGHRS and CDR2 YFSETQ. Trimming took off 3 bases at V and 0 bases at J, with 11 bases between the two ends. The CDR3 totals 15 residues. The DNA of the CDR3 is TGCGCCAGCAGCTCCTTCGGCGGGAGCACAGATACGCAGTATTTT. It translates to CASSSFGGSTDTQYF.

The V call is TRBV19, the J call TRBJ2-6; 9 nucleotides align to TRBD1. Trimming cost V 4 bases and J 1 base; bases outside gene matches: 5. CDR3 size: 17 residues. CDR1 LNHDA and CDR2 SQIVND come from the germline V gene (reference sequence). As DNA, the CDR3 is TGTGCCAGTAGTAGGCCGGGACAGGGTTCTGGGGCCAACGTCCTGACTTTC. It translates to CASSRPGQGSGANVLTF.

This chain uses TRBV7-2 with TRBJ1-2; possibly TRBD1 for D (5 bases). CDR1 is SGHTA, CDR2 FQGNSA, per germline. V was shortened by 0 bases and J by 2 bases, with 13 bases between the two germline ends. This CDR3 is built from 16 residues. The CDR3 sequence: CASSLALLGGNYGYTF. As DNA, the CDR3 is TGTGCCAGCAGCTTAGCGCTCCTCGGGGGAAACTATGGCTACACCTTC. The full variable domain, with the rest looked up from reference TRBV7-2 and TRBJ1-2, is GAGVSQSPSNKVTEKGKDVELRCDPISGHTALYWYRQSLGQGLEFLIYFQGNSAPDKSGLPSDRFSAERTGGSVSTLTIQRTQQEDSAVYLCASSLALLGGNYGYTFGSGTRLTVV.

The V gene is TRBV19, the J gene TRBJ1-5; D unclear. V was clipped by 7 bases and J by 1 base, with 11 bases between them. The CDR3 sequence is 14 residues long. Germline V gives CDR1 LNHDA, CDR2 SQIVND (reference sequence). The CDR3 DNA reads TGTGCCAGTACCCCCGGGCCCAGCAATCAGCCCCAGCATTTT. This sequence encodes CASTPGPSNQPQHF.

As concerns this clone: Other DNA sequences of this sample code for an identical CDR3. V and J are TRBV19 and TRBJ2-7; 9 bases are a match to TRBD2. The CDR3 loop spans 15 amino acids. Germline trimming cut 3 bases from V and 2 bases from J; bases unmatched to any gene: 5. The germline CDR1 and CDR2 sequences are LNHDA and SQIVND (reference sequence). DNA of the CDR3: TGTGCCAGTAGTATCTTAGCGGGGGAGACCTACGAGCAGTACTTC. Protein: CASSILAGETYEQYF.

The chain is built from TRBV6-5 and TRBJ1-3; 7 bases are a match to TRBD1. V was pared by 4 bases and J by 3 bases, with 3 bases of the junction left unmatched. This CDR3 is built from 14 residues. The germline V gene encodes CDR1 MNHEY and CDR2 SVGAGI. CDR3 sequence (DNA): TGTGCCAGCAGTTCGACAGGGATTGGAAACACCATATATTTT. Amino acid sequence: CASSSTGIGNTIYF.

The V call is TRBV5-1, the J call TRBJ2-1; D might be TRBD1 or TRBD2, each matching 5 bases. The CDR3 runs 16 residues. Germline V CDR1 and CDR2: SGHRS, YFSETQ. V gave up 3 bases and J gave up 2 bases, with 15 bases separating them. CDR3 sequence (DNA): TGCGCCAGCAGCTCTTCCGGGACGGCAGCCTACAATGAGCAGTTCTTC. Protein sequence: CASSSSGTAAYNEQFF.

This clone was found once. The chain joins TRBV18 to TRBJ2-3; D perhaps matches TRBD2 (7 bases). The CDR3 totals 16 residues. V lost 0 bases, J lost 1 base, and 11 bases lay in between. Germline CDR1 KGHSH, CDR2 LQKENI. Written as DNA, the CDR3 is TGTGCCAGCTCACCACCTGGGGGGGGGCGCACAGATACGCAGTATTTT. It yields the protein CASSPPGGGRTDTQYF.